The present entry profiles one TCR beta chain with its context. This clonotype was found many times. The target of this receptor is not known. No much larger clone exists at a distance of one base, and base qualities are not known. This sample was included in a study of T cells after yellow fever vaccination (dated by TCRdb to about 2019). Broadly, across the study: Libraries from fractions with low cell numbers were prepared with the SMART-Seq v4 Ultra Low Input RNA kit. Bulk TCR alpha and beta repertoires were sequenced longitudinally to track T-cell clones before and after primary and booster YFV17D yellow fever vaccination. Two healthy male donors, one aged 18 to 30 and one aged 30 to 40 years, made up the cohort. Bulk PBMC replicates and cell subsets were isolated from blood drawn at multiple timepoints before and after both primary and secondary immunization.

The CDR3 has 13 amino acids, counting the end cysteine and phenylalanine. The CDR3 DNA has 39 bases and is translated from base 1. The CDR1 and CDR2 encoded by the germline V gene are SGHRS and YFSETQ. Trimming takes 3 bases from V and 4 bases from J, and the germline ends sit 10 bases apart. The treatment or condition label here, explained by the study, means: live attenuated yellow fever vaccine strain. At every blood-draw timepoint, two biological replicates of bulk PBMCs were collected. PBMCs were isolated from peripheral blood using a standard Ficoll-Paque protocol. RNA was extracted with TriZol from bulk PBMCs, CD4 and CD8 fractions, and dextramer-positive and dextramer-negative fractions. The reads were generated on an Illumina NovaSeq 6000. Synthesis of TCR cDNA relied on 5'RACE template switching, a step that introduced a universal primer site along with unique molecular identifiers. Priming of cDNA synthesis was performed from both the TCR alpha and TCR beta constant segments. Two PCR steps were used to amplify libraries, with sample barcodes and sequencing adapters being added in the second step. Sequencing of the libraries was done on either Illumina HiSeq 2500 (2x100 bp) or NovaSeq (2x150 bp). Concerning the study's data processing: Reads were demultiplexed and collapsed into UMI consensus sequences with MIGEC, and V(D)J alignment was performed with MiXCR. Clonotypes responding to the vaccine were identified with edgeR on replicate PBMC samples, with the criteria of FDR below 0.01 and a log2 fold change above 5 up to day 15. CD4 or CD8 identity was assigned to each bulk clonotype according to whether the clonotype was present at higher abundance in the sequenced CD4 repertoire or the sequenced CD8 repertoire. Clones were called with MiXCR by TCRdb after fastp trimmed the public reads at Q25, and only in-frame beta chains were retained. A single entry per CDR3 protein holds the most common genes and DNA from its merged rows. Clone size and V and J calls follow TCRdb, not the original study. This sample is represented by 350,000 to 550,000 distinct CDR3 sequences; about 19% of them were singletons. The biggest ten clones account for about 18% of the sample.

Results the study describes overall, beyond this receptor: Only a couple of donors were included in the study, so the extent to which the findings can be generalized is limited. The secondary T-cell response was weaker than the primary response but faster, peaking on day 5 instead of day 15. After the booster, most of the clones that had expanded following primary vaccination were detected again (around 95% of CD4 and around 88% of CD8), which suggests that memory was broadly maintained. A small share of clonotypes was detected in both CD4 and CD8 compartments, with the overlap likely arising from convergent recombination. Because abundant contaminating clonotypes from the bulk population could be contained in FACS-sorted repertoires, computational filtering was required.

The clonotype was recovered from a man younger than 35 who received the YFV17D yellow fever vaccine. The sequencing here drew on PBMCs, taken before the yellow fever booster vaccination. The chain joins TRBV5-1 to TRBJ2-5, with TRBD1 perhaps the D gene, on 6 matching bases. The nucleotide sequence reads TGCGCCAGCAGCTCCACAGGGATAGAGACCCAGTACTTC. The encoded protein is CASSSTGIETQYF.